Listed below are T cell receptor beta chains from one sample, sequenced in a study of blood T cell repertoires in COVID-19. Clones were sequenced by immunoSEQ multiplex PCR, and TCRdb holds only the in-frame ones, with some missing. The sample has approximately 160,000 clones, roughly 87% seen once. The sequencing sample was made of PBMCs or T cells enriched from blood (not recorded which). These receptors were obtained from a woman aged 50 to 60 who had recovered from COVID-19. The CDR3 runs from the conserved cysteine through the conserved F or W. The order of the fields is V gene, clone size, D gene, J gene, CDR3 protein, CDR3 DNA. The D gene is left open where the match is weak. The listing skips clone size in some rows; elsewhere it reads once, few, many or a size class.

TRBV7-9,-,-,TRBJ2-7,CASSPRTPGPHEQYF,TGTGCCAGCAGCCCCCGGACTCCCGGGCCGCACGAGCAGTACTTC
TRBV28,-,TRBD2,TRBJ2-3,CASSFPRTSGASSTDTQYF,TGTGCCAGCAGTTTCCCGAGGACTAGCGGGGCCTCTAGCACAGATACGCAGTATTTT
TRBV21-1,-,-,TRBJ2-1,CATYAGEPDYNEQFF,TGTGCCACCTACGCCGGGGAGCCAGACTACAATGAGCAGTTCTTC
TRBV19,-,-,TRBJ2-2,CASSKDSLNTGELFF,TGTGCCAGTAGTAAGGACAGTCTGAACACCGGGGAGCTGTTTTTT
TRBV27,-,TRBD1,TRBJ1-6,CASSTSGGPLHF,TGTGCCAGCAGTACCTCAGGGGGGCCCCTCCACTTT
TRBV30,-,TRBD1,TRBJ2-6,CAWRGQGAGANVLTF,TGTGCCTGGAGGGGACAGGGGGCTGGGGCCAACGTCCTGACTTTC
TRBV15,once,-,TRBJ2-2,CATSRDPTGELFF,TGTGCCACCAGCAGAGACCCAACCGGGGAGCTGTTTTTT
TRBV27,-,TRBD1,TRBJ1-2,CASSSRDSYGYTF,TGTGCCAGCAGCTCCCGGGACAGCTATGGCTACACCTTC
TRBV12-3/TRBV12-4,-,-,TRBJ2-1,CASSLVANFEQFF,TGTGCCAGCAGTTTAGTTGCGAACTTCGAGCAGTTCTTC
TRBV30,-,TRBD2,TRBJ2-1,CAWSGGTSGPNEQFF,TGTGCCTGGAGTGGGGGGACTAGCGGTCCCAATGAGCAGTTCTTC
TRBV7-2,-,-,TRBJ2-2,CASSLGQWSTGELFF,TGTGCCAGCAGCTTAGGGCAGTGGAGCACCGGGGAGCTGTTTTTT
TRBV7-2,-,-,TRBJ2-7,CASSLAPGVRYEQYF,TGTGCCAGCAGCTTAGCTCCCGGTGTTCGCTACGAGCAGTACTTC
TRBV5-4,-,-,TRBJ2-1,CASSSPSVPSEQFF,TGTGCCAGCAGCTCCCCGTCGGTGCCCTCAGAGCAGTTCTTC
TRBV5-1,-,TRBD2,TRBJ2-1,CASSSTLTSGPEGEQFF,TGCGCCAGCAGCTCTACCCTCACTAGCGGGCCTGAGGGGGAGCAGTTCTTC
TRBV7-9,-,TRBD2,TRBJ2-7,CASSPRTSDSYEQYF,TGTGCCAGCAGCCCTCGGACTAGCGACTCCTACGAGCAGTACTTC
TRBV11-2,-,TRBD2,TRBJ2-1,CASSFVTSGSYNEQFF,TGTGCCAGCAGCTTCGTGACTAGCGGGAGTTACAATGAGCAGTTCTTC
TRBV27,-,-,TRBJ2-4,CASSSRSPISNIQYF,TGTGCCAGCAGCTCTAGGTCTCCGATCTCAAACATTCAGTACTTC
TRBV5-5,-,TRBD1,TRBJ1-1,CASSPWTGDTEAFF,TGTGCCAGCAGCCCCTGGACAGGGGACACTGAAGCTTTCTTT
TRBV10-3,-,-,TRBJ1-3,CAISLGTGQSGNTIYF,TGTGCCATCAGTCTAGGAACAGGACAGTCTGGAAACACCATATATTTT
TRBV7-2,-,-,TRBJ2-7,CASSRVAEYYEQYF,TGTGCCTCTAGCCGGGTAGCGGAGTACTACGAGCAGTACTTC
TRBV10-2,-,TRBD2,TRBJ2-1,CASSGTSPTNNEQFF,TGCGCCAGCAGTGGGACTAGCCCAACCAACAATGAGCAGTTCTTC
TRBV9,-,-,TRBJ2-3,CASSVDLGHTQYF,TGTGCCAGCAGCGTAGATTTGGGCCATACGCAGTATTTT
TRBV28,-,-,TRBJ1-5,CASSLSTEPQHF,TGTGCCAGCAGTTTGTCCACGGAGCCCCAGCATTTT
TRBV6-5,-,TRBD1,TRBJ2-1,CASSSDRVSYNEQFF,TGTGCCAGCAGCTCGGACAGGGTGAGCTACAATGAGCAGTTCTTC
TRBV7-2,once,-,TRBJ2-1,CASSSAGPNEQFF,TGTGCCAGCAGCTCCGCAGGGCCCAATGAGCAGTTCTTC
TRBV7-8,-,-,TRBJ2-3,CASSLRVTGGSTDTQYF,TGTGCCAGCAGCTTAAGGGTGACAGGAGGTTCCACAGATACGCAGTATTTT
TRBV28,-,TRBD2,TRBJ2-7,CASSNSGSISYEQYF,TGTGCCAGCAGCAATAGCGGGAGCATCTCCTACGAGCAGTACTTC
TRBV5-5,-,TRBD2,TRBJ2-1,CASSLASGGRGYNEQFF,TGTGCCAGCAGCTTGGCTAGCGGGGGCAGAGGGTACAATGAGCAGTTCTTC
TRBV30,-,TRBD2,TRBJ2-1,CAFRLAGGYNEQFF,TGTGCCTTTCGACTAGCGGGGGGGTACAATGAGCAGTTCTTC
TRBV9,few,-,TRBJ2-3,CASCRGSTDTQYF,TGTGCCAGCTGTAGGGGAAGCACAGATACGCAGTATTTT
TRBV4-1,-,TRBD1,TRBJ2-4,CASSQVGLRDREGKNIQYF,TGCGCCAGCAGCCAAGTGGGGCTCCGGGACAGGGAAGGCAAAAACATTCAGTACTTC
TRBV2,once,TRBD2,TRBJ2-1,CASSDWLADYNEQFF,TGTGCCAGCAGTGACTGGCTAGCGGACTACAATGAGCAGTTCTTC
TRBV19,-,-,TRBJ1-5,CASSIRGEPQHF,TGTGCCAGTAGTATCAGGGGTGAGCCCCAGCATTTT